The 15 T cell receptor beta chains presented below share a single source sample, sequenced in a study of T cells in Graves' hyperthyroidism and ophthalmopathy. There were TCR beta CDR3 regions amplified from RNA transcripts. With the HTBI primer set, the TCR CDR3 went through a first round of RT-PCR. Each CDR3 protein gets one entry after TCRdb re-called the multiplex PCR reads with MiXCR. The sample shows about half a million distinct CDR3 sequences, approximately 25% of them seen only once. Sequencing was done on a sample of blood. The source is a woman in her 30s with Graves' ophthalmopathy.

The rearrangement links TRBV6-5 to TRBJ2-2; D might be TRBD2 (5 bases). Germline loops: CDR1 MNHEY, CDR2 SVGAGI. The V end was cut by 1 base, the J end by 1 base, with 13 bases between. CDR3 size: 17 residues. In DNA form, the CDR3 reads TGTGCCAGCAGTTACTTCTTGACCCGGGAGAACACCGGGGAGCTGTTTTTT. Amino acid sequence: CASSYFLTRENTGELFF.

This clonotype was recorded at least ten times. This chain connects TRBV20-1 to TRBJ2-5, with D uncertain. Germline V gene data show CDR1 as DFQATT and CDR2 as SNEGSKA (reference sequence). The CDR3 is 12 residues long. Trimming removed 2 bases at V and 5 bases at J, with 9 bases between. The CDR3, as DNA: TGCAGTGCTAGAATTATTCGGGAGACCCAGTACTTC. This translates into CSARIIRETQYF.

This clonotype was found many times. This chain uses TRBV28 with TRBJ2-5, with 10 bases lining up with TRBD2. CDR1 and CDR2 (germline): MDHEN, SYDVKM. The CDR3 contains 15 residues. V trimming: 6 bases; J trimming: 0 bases; junction bases outside the gene matches: 4. The CDR3 region has the DNA TGTGCCAGCAGCCGCGGACTAGCGGACCAAGAGACCCAGTACTTC. It yields the protein CASSRGLADQETQYF.

V gene TRBV28 combines with J gene TRBJ2-5, with D possibly matching TRBD1 (5 bases). Germline V gene lookup returns CDR1 MDHEN and CDR2 SYDVKM. V was clipped by 2 bases and J by 0 bases, with 16 bases between them. The CDR3 has 17 residues. The CDR3 loop reads CASSLPPWTPHQETQYF. The CDR3 DNA reads as TGTGCCAGCAGTTTACCCCCATGGACACCCCACCAAGAGACCCAGTACTTC.

This clonotype was found many times. The gene calls are TRBV20-1 and TRBJ1-5; 10 nucleotides agree with TRBD1. The V segment lost 4 bases and the J segment 3 bases; nucleotides outside the gene matches: 9. Germline V gene data show CDR1 as DFQATT and CDR2 as SNEGSKA (reference sequence). The CDR3 covers 16 residues. The CDR3 nucleotides are TGCAGTGCTACTGGCGAGGGACAGGGGAACAATCAGCCCCAGCATTTT. Amino acid sequence: CSATGEGQGNNQPQHF.

The sample holds many counts of this clonotype. This sequence joins TRBV15 and TRBJ1-1, with D maybe TRBD1 (5 bases). This CDR3 comprises 15 residues. Per the germline V gene, CDR1 is LNHNV and CDR2 is YYDKDF (reference sequence). The V gene lost 3 bases and the J gene lost 0 bases, with 11 bases spanning the gap. CDR3: CATSSLQDMNTEAFF. The CDR3 coding sequence is TGTGCCACCAGCAGCTTACAGGATATGAACACTGAAGCTTTCTTT.

V and J are TRBV11-1 and TRBJ2-5; 16 bases match TRBD2. CDR3 length equals 21 residues. The junction had 22 bases not matched to a gene; V was cut back by 6 bases and J by 6 bases. Germline loops: CDR1 SGHAT, CDR2 FQDESV (reference sequence). The CDR3 loop is CASSTNQPGLAGGFHVKTQYF. The CDR3 DNA is TGTGCCAGCAGTACGAACCAGCCGGGACTAGCGGGAGGGTTTCACGTGAAGACCCAGTACTTC.

This chain links TRBV19 with TRBJ1-2; D is ambiguous. Germline V gives CDR1 LNHDA, CDR2 SQIVND (reference sequence). This CDR3 is 14 amino acids long. The V gene lost 7 bases and the J gene lost 2 bases, with 14 bases spanning the gap. This CDR3 reads CASTNYPDNYGYTF. Written as DNA, the CDR3 is TGTGCCAGTACCAACTATCCGGACAACTATGGCTACACCTTC.

This clonotype turned up a few times. The chain has TRBV7-2 and TRBJ2-7; D is ambiguous. The CDR3 covers 13 residues. CDR1 is SGHTA and CDR2 is FQGNSA in the germline V gene. V was clipped by 5 bases and J by 6 bases, with 14 bases between them. The CDR3 protein is CASSTRNSLEQYF. CDR3 nucleotide sequence: TGTGCCAGCAGCACGCGAAACTCCCTCGAGCAGTACTTC.

The genes are TRBV7-9 and TRBJ2-5; the D gene is possibly TRBD2 (5 bases). The V gene lost 8 bases and the J gene lost 5 bases, with 18 bases spanning the gap. Germline lookup yields CDR1 SEHNR and CDR2 FQNEAQ (reference sequence). The CDR3 length is 14 residues. Here the CDR3 reads CASWKSGSDETQYF. The CDR3 DNA follows: TGTGCCAGCTGGAAATCGGGGTCCGACGAGACCCAGTACTTC.

This clonotype was observed many times. CDR3 bases: TGTGCCAGCAGGCCCCTCCTACCCGGGCCGGACACTGAAGCTTTCTTT. Translating gives CASRPLLPGPDTEAFF. This chain joins TRBV12-3 or TRBV12-4 and TRBJ1-1, with no clear D. The CDR3 spans 16 residues. V was clipped by 6 bases and J by 3 bases, with 20 bases between them.

In its sample, this clonotype was seen a few times. This chain joins TRBV10-3 and TRBJ1-6; D gene uncertain. The CDR3 spans 13 residues. V was cut by 7 bases and J by 9 bases, with 13 bases left in between. The germline CDR1 and CDR2 sequences are ENHRY and SYGVKD. The CDR3 DNA follows: TGTGCCATCACGGAGGGATATGGTTCACCCCTCCACTTT. Its protein is CAITEGYGSPLHF.

There are many counts of this clonotype. This chain joins TRBV5-1 and TRBJ1-6; possible D gene TRBD1, 5 bases. The germline V and J ends were trimmed by 4 bases and 7 bases, with 12 bases remaining between them. The CDR3 runs 14 residues. Germline V gives CDR1 SGHRS, CDR2 YFSETQ. CDR3 residues: CASSQDGGNSPLHF. In nucleotides, the CDR3 is TGCGCCAGCAGCCAGGACGGGGGAAATTCACCCCTCCACTTT.

This clonotype has a count of ten or more. A junction end diverges from the germline sequence, so it may reflect a read error. This chain uses TRBV20-1 with TRBJ2-7; D is perhaps TRBD1 (5 bases). This CDR3 has 12 amino acids. CDR1 and CDR2 from the germline V gene are DFQATT and SNEGSKA (reference sequence). The DNA of the CDR3 is TGCAGTGCTGGACAAAACTATCATGAGCGGTACTTC. Translated, it gives CSAGQNYHERYF.

J is TRBJ1-1 and V is TRBV6-1; D is uncertain. CDR1 MNHNS and CDR2 SASEGT come from the germline V gene. This CDR3 spans 13 amino acids. Trimming removed 6 bases from V and 4 bases from J, with 12 bases in between. As DNA, the CDR3 is TGTGCCAGCAGCCTTGATGTCCCCACTGAAGCTTTCTTT. Translated, it gives CASSLDVPTEAFF.